This TCR beta chain was observed in a study of T-cell reconstitution after alpha-beta-depleted transplantation in children. Notes on the study in general: Newly made T cells mostly supplied T-cell counts and diversity one year after transplant. Reportedly, only several hundred clones from non-depleted graft cells drove alpha-beta T-cell counts at about two months. Where some patients showed high TCRbeta diversity at day 60, it came from recipient T cells and thymic progenitors that had survived.

This clonotype was seen repeatedly, ten times or more. What it binds is not known. This CDR3 is 14 amino acids long. Looked up from germline, CDR1 is SGHRS and CDR2 is YFSETQ. The V gene end was trimmed by 0 bases and the J gene end by 8 bases; junction bases not matched to a gene: 5. TCRbeta library construction was performed incorporating unique molecular identifiers. One entry per CDR3 protein, called by TCRdb with MiXCR from the PCR reads. Here the sample spans about 110,000 distinct CDR3 sequences, approximately 10% being singletons. The specimen was PBMCs, collected before TCRalphabeta/CD19-depleted stem cell transplant. This clonotype was sampled from a boy between 2 and 10 years old with acute lymphoblastic leukemia, due to receive a stem cell transplant. The chain carries TRBV5-1 and TRBJ1-1, with TRBD1 identical over 9 bases. The CDR3 protein is CASSLGSTGGEAFF. In nucleotides, the CDR3 is TGCGCCAGCAGCTTGGGATCGACAGGGGGGGAAGCTTTCTTT. The full variable domain, with the rest looked up from reference TRBV5-1 and TRBJ1-1, is KAGVTQTPRYLIKTRGQQVTLSCSPISGHRSVSWYQQTPGQGLQFLFEYFSETQRNKGNFPGRFSGRQFSNSRSEMNVSTLELGDSALYLCASSLGSTGGEAFFGQGTRLTVV.